The 10 T cell receptor beta chains presented below share a single source sample, sequenced in a study of blood T cell repertoires in COVID-19. Sequencing was performed with immunoSEQ multiplex PCR; in TCRdb, only in-frame clones are kept and a portion is missing. The sample lists roughly 150,000 clones; more than 70% were seen once. Input material: peripheral blood. These receptors all come from a woman in her forties or fifties with acute or convalescent COVID-19.

The rearrangement uses TRBV6-5 and TRBJ2-2, with 8 bases lining up with TRBD2. J was trimmed by 4 bases and V by 8 bases; bases with no gene match: 0. The germline V gene encodes CDR1 MNHEY and CDR2 SVGAGI. This CDR3 is built from 12 residues. The CDR3 sequence is CASREGTGELFF. CDR3 sequence (DNA): TGTGCCAGCCGGGAGGGCACCGGGGAGCTGTTTTTT.

This clone rates as medium-sized. The chain recombines TRBV3-1 (or the pseudogene TRBV3-2) with TRBJ1-2; possible D gene TRBD1, 6 bases. V was clipped by 1 base and J by 8 bases, with 11 bases between them. Germline V CDR1 and CDR2: LGHDT, YNNKEL (reference sequence). This CDR3 comprises 13 residues. The CDR3 is CASSQGGLGGYTF. CDR3 DNA sequence: TGTGCCAGCAGCCAAGGGGGGCTAGGGGGCTACACCTTC.

The chain combines TRBV12-3 or TRBV12-4 with TRBJ1-2, with unresolved D. This CDR3 spans 13 amino acids. V lost 3 bases and J lost 8, with 13 bases in between. The CDR3 sequence is CASSFGVALGYTF. Written as DNA, the CDR3 is TGTGCCAGCAGTTTTGGTGTAGCTCTCGGCTACACCTTC.

By share of the sample, this clone is medium-sized. The rearrangement links TRBV14 to TRBJ2-3, with D possibly TRBD2 on 5 matching bases. Trimming left V 4 bases short and J 4 bases short, with 21 bases between. There are 17 residues in the CDR3. Per the germline V gene, CDR1 is SGHDN and CDR2 is FVKESK. The CDR3: CASSLVAGFSLADTQYF. The CDR3 nucleotides are TGTGCCAGCAGCCTAGTCGCGGGTTTCAGCCTGGCAGATACGCAGTATTTT. The variable domain in full, completed from reference TRBV14 and TRBJ2-3, reads EAGVTQFPSHSVIEKGQTVTLRCDPISGHDNLYWYRRVMGKEIKFLLHFVKESKQDESGMPNNRFLAERTGGTYSTLKVQPAELEDSGVYFCASSLVAGFSLADTQYFGPGTRLTVL.

The CDR3 DNA sequence: TGTGCCTGGGCCCCGGACAGTTCCTCTGGAAACACCATATATTTT. This encodes CAWAPDSSSGNTIYF. The V gene is TRBV30, the J gene TRBJ1-3; maybe TRBD1 (6 bases). There are 15 residues in the CDR3. Germline CDR1 is GTSNPN and CDR2 is SVGIG (reference sequence). V was pared by 5 bases and J by 0 bases, with 14 bases between. Full variable domain (remainder filled in from reference TRBV30 and TRBJ1-3): SQTIHQWPATLVQPVGSPLSLECTVEGTSNPNLYWYRQAAGRGLQLLFYSVGIGQISSEVPQNLSASRPQDRQFILSSKKLLLSDSGFYLCAWAPDSSSGNTIYFGEGSWLTVV.

The chain recombines TRBV28 with TRBJ1-2; the D gene is possibly TRBD1 (6 bases). Trimming took 6 bases from V and 7 from J, leaving 18 bases between them. The V gene's germline CDR1 is MDHEN and CDR2 SYDVKM. The CDR3 runs to 14 residues. CDR3 sequence reads: CASSWAGTIGGYTF. CDR3 nucleotides: TGTGCCAGCAGCTGGGCAGGGACAATCGGTGGCTACACCTTC.

This chain links TRBV6-2 or TRBV6-3 with TRBJ1-2, with D perhaps matching TRBD1 (6 bases). V lost 2 bases and J 4 bases, leaving 11 bases between the germline ends. Germline V gives CDR1 MNHEY, CDR2 SVGEGT. CDR3 length equals 14 residues. CDR3 sequence reads: CASSYPGTLYGYTF. DNA for the CDR3: TGTGCCAGCAGTTACCCAGGGACACTCTATGGCTACACCTTC.

This chain joins TRBV18 and TRBJ1-1; a weak D match, TRBD1 (5 bases). The CDR3 spans 14 residues. Germline V gives CDR1 KGHSH, CDR2 LQKENI. V lost 4 bases to trimming and J lost 1 base, with 10 bases between them. CDR3 protein: CASSLTGGNTEAFF. As DNA, the CDR3 is TGTGCCAGCTCACTTACGGGGGGGAACACTGAAGCTTTCTTT.

This chain connects TRBV18 to TRBJ1-3, with D possibly being TRBD1 (6 bases). V was shortened by 3 bases and J by 2 bases, with 14 bases between the two germline ends. This CDR3 region has 16 residues. CDR1 is KGHSH, CDR2 LQKENI, per germline. CDR3 amino acids: CASSPSTGFAGNTIYF. As DNA, the CDR3 is TGTGCCAGCTCACCGTCCACAGGGTTTGCTGGAAACACCATATATTTT.

The J gene is TRBJ2-2, the V gene TRBV5-1; 7 nucleotides align to TRBD1. Losses at the gene ends were 5 bases for V and 6 bases for J; bases not matched to a gene: 7. Per germline, CDR1 SGHRS and CDR2 YFSETQ. This CDR3 is built from 14 residues. DNA of the CDR3: TGCGCCAGCAGAACTGGACAGGAACCCGGGGAGCTGTTTTTT. The encoded protein is CASRTGQEPGELFF. The full variable domain, in which reference TRBV5-1 and TRBJ2-2 provide the parts outside the CDR3, is KAGVTQTPRYLIKTRGQQVTLSCSPISGHRSVSWYQQTPGQGLQFLFEYFSETQRNKGNFPGRFSGRQFSNSRSEMNVSTLELGDSALYLCASRTGQEPGELFFGEGSRLTVL.